A single T cell receptor (beta chain) is shown here with its context. These data are taken from a study of blood T cell repertoires in COVID-19. Study at large: Samples of COVID-19 (acute and convalescent) were obtained from the United States, Italy and Spain. Sample material is recorded as cDNA or gDNA derived from T cells, B-cell-depleted T cells, or PBMCs.

The CDR3 spans 15 residues. The germline gives CDR1 SGHTA, CDR2 FQGNSA. The V gene lost 1 base and the J gene lost 5 bases, with 14 bases spanning the gap. Per the authors' pipeline: Reference gene primer amplification gave estimated nucleated cell counts. Profiling relied on immunoSEQ multiplex PCR, and the TCRdb table lists in-frame clones only, not all of them. V and J calls and clone size follow that table, whereas D and trimming were derived from the DNA. The table includes tens of thousands of clones, approximately 82% detected once. The material sequenced was peripheral blood. This rearrangement joins TRBV7-2 to TRBJ1-2; D is uncertain. The receptor comes from a human donor in a cohort sampled during active or convalescent COVID-19. The CDR3 loop is CASSLGIGGGYGYTF. The CDR3 bases are TGTGCCAGCAGCTTAGGAATAGGCGGCGGGTATGGCTACACCTTC.